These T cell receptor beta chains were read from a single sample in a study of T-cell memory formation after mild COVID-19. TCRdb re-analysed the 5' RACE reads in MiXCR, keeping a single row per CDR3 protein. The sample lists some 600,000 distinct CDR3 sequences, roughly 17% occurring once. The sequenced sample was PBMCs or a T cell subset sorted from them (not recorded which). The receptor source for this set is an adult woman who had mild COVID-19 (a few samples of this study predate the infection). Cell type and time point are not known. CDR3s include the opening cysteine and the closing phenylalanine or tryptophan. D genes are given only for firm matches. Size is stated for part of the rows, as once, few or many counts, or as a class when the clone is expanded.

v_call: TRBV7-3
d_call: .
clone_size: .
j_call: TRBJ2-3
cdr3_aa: CASGPASDTQYF
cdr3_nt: TGTGCCAGCGGGCCAGCATCCGATACGCAGTATTTT

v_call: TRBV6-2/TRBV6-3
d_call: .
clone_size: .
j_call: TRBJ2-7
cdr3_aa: CASSPGPPVIYEQYF
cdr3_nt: TGTGCCAGCAGTCCCGGGCCGCCCGTGATATACGAGCAGTACTTC

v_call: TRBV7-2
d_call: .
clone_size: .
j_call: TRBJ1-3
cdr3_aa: CASSLDRSDGNTIYF
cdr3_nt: TGTGCCAGCAGCTTAGACAGGTCGGATGGAAACACCATATATTTT

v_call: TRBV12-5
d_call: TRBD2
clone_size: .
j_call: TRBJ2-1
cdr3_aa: CASGSKLAGGQNEQFF
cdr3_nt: TGTGCTAGTGGCTCCAAGCTAGCGGGAGGGCAAAATGAGCAGTTCTTC

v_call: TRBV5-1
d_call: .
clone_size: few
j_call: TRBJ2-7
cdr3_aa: CASSLEGSFGREQYF
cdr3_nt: TGCGCCAGCAGCTTGGAAGGATCCTTCGGGAGAGAGCAGTACTTC

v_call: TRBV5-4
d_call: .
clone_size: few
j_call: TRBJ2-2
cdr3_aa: CASSLGDLFTGELFF
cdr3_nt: TGTGCCAGCAGCTTAGGCGACCTTTTTACCGGGGAGCTGTTTTTT

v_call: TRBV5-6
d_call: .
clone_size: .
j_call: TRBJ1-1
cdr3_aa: CASSLSTHYNTEAFF
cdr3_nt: TGTGCCAGCAGCTTGTCCACGCACTACAACACTGAAGCTTTCTTT

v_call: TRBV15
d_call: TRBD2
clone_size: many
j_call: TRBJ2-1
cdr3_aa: CATTTSEEYGNEQFF
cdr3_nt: TGTGCCACCACAACTAGCGAGGAATACGGCAATGAGCAGTTCTTC

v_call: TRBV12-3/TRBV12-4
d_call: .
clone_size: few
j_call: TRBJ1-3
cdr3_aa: CASSFAGRNTIYF
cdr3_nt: TGTGCCAGCAGTTTTGCAGGGAGGAACACCATATATTTT

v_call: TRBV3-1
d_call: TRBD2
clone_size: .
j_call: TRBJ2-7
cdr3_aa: CASSQGGLAGDEQYF
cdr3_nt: TGTGCCAGCAGCCAGGGAGGGCTAGCGGGTGACGAGCAGTACTTC

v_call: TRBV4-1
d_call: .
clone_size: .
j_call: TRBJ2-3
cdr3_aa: CASSQTPPSTDTQYF
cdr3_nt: TGCGCCAGCAGCCAAACCCCCCCTAGCACAGATACGCAGTATTTT

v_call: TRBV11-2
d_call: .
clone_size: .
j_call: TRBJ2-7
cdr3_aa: CASSQQGLTGKYEQYF
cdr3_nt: TGTGCCAGCAGCCAGCAGGGGCTTACCGGGAAATACGAGCAGTACTTC

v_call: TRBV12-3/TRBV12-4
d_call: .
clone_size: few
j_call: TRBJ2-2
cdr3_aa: CASKNAGELFF
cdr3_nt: TGTGCCAGCAAAAACGCCGGGGAGCTGTTTTTT

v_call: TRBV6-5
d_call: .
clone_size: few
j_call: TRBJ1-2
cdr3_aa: CASSYSAPSIAGSTHYGYTF
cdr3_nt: TGTGCCAGCAGTTACTCGGCCCCTTCTATTGCAGGTTCGACGCACTATGGCTACACCTTC

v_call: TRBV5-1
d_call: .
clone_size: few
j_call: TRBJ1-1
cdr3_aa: CASSLGRGNGEAFF
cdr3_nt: TGCGCCAGCAGCTTGGGGAGGGGGAACGGTGAAGCTTTCTTT

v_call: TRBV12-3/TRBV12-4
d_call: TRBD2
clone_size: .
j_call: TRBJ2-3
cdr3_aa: CASRLAGDPTDTQYF
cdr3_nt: TGTGCCAGCAGACTAGCGGGAGACCCCACAGATACGCAGTATTTT